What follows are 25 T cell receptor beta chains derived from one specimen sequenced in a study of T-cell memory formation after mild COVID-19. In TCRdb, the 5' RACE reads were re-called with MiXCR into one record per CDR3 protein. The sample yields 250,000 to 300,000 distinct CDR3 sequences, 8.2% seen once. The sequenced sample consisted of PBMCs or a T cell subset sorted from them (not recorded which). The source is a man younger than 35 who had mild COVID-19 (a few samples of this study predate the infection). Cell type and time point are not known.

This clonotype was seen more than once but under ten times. CDR3 amino acids: CASSQPPTALRTNYGYTF. The CDR3 DNA sequence: TGTGCCAGCAGCCAACCGCCTACAGCCTTGAGAACTAACTATGGCTACACCTTC. The chain carries TRBV16 and TRBJ1-2; D is unclear. V lost 2 bases and J lost 0, with 19 bases in between. Germline V CDR1 and CDR2: KGHSY, FQNENV. CDR3 length equals 18 residues.

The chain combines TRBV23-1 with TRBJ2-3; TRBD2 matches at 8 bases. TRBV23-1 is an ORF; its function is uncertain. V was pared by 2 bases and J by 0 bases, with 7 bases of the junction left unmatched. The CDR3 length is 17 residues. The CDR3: CASSQVRSGDSTDTQYF. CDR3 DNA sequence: TGCGCCAGCAGTCAAGTTCGTAGCGGGGATAGCACAGATACGCAGTATTTT.

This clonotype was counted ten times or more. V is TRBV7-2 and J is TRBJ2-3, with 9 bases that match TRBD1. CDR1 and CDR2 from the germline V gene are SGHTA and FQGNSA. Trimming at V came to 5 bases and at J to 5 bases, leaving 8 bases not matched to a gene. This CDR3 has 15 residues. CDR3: CASSPRTGARDTQYF. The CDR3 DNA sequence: TGTGCCAGCAGCCCGAGGACAGGGGCTAGAGATACGCAGTATTTT. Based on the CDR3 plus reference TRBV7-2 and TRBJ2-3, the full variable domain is GAGVSQSPSNKVTEKGKDVELRCDPISGHTALYWYRQSLGQGLEFLIYFQGNSAPDKSGLPSDRFSAERTGGSVSTLTIQRTQQEDSAVYLCASSPRTGARDTQYFGPGTRLTVL.

CDR3 nucleotide sequence: TGTGCCAGCAAGGAAGGGGGTGTTAATTCACCCCTCCACTTT. This codes for CASKEGGVNSPLHF. The V gene is TRBV7-9, the J gene TRBJ1-6, with a possible D match to TRBD1 (6 bases). The germline gives CDR1 SEHNR, CDR2 FQNEAQ (reference sequence). Trimming removed 7 bases from V and 6 bases from J, with 13 bases in between. The CDR3 is 14 residues long.

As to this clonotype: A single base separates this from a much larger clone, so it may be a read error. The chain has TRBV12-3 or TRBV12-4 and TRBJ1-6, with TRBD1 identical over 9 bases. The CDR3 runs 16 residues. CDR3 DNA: TGTGCCAGCAGTTTAACGACAGGGGGTTATAATTCACACCTCCACTTT. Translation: CASSLTTGGYNSHLHF.

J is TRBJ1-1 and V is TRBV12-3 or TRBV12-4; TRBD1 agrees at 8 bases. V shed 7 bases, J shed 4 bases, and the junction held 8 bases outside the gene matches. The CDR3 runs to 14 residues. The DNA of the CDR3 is TGTGCCAGCATTTCAGGGGGCGGGAGCACTGAAGCTTTCTTT. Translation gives CASISGGGSTEAFF.

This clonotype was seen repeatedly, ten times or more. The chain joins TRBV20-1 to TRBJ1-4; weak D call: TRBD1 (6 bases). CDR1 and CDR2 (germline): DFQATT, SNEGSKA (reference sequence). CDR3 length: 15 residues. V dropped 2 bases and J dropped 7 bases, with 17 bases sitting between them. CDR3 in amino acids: CSARPRQESGEKLFF. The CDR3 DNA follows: TGCAGTGCTAGACCTCGACAGGAATCAGGTGAAAAACTGTTTTTT.

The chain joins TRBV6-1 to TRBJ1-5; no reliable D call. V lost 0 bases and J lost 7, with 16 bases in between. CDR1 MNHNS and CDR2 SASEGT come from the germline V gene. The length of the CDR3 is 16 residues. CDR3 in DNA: TGTGCCAGCAGTGAAGCATTGCCGACCCCATGGCAGCCCCAGCATTTT. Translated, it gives CASSEALPTPWQPQHF.

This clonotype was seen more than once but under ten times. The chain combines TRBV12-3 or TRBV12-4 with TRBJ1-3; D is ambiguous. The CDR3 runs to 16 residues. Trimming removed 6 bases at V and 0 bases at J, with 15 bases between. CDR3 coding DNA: TGTGCCAGCAGCCAGAGGAAATGGTACTCTGGAAACACCATATATTTT. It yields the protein CASSQRKWYSGNTIYF.

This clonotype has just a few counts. CDR3 bases: TGTGCCATCGGCACGAATGGAGAACTGTTTTTT. This gives the protein CAIGTNGELFF. The chain carries TRBV10-3 and TRBJ1-4; D not resolved. V dropped 8 bases and J dropped 12 bases, with 13 bases sitting between them. This CDR3 spans 11 amino acids. Germline CDR1 ENHRY, CDR2 SYGVKD.

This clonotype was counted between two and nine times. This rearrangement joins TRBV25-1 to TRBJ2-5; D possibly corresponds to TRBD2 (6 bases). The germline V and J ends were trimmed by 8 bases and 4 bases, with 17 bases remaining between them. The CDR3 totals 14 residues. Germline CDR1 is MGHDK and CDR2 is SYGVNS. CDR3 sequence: CASGRDSTAETQYF. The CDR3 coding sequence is TGTGCCAGCGGCCGGGACTCCACGGCAGAGACCCAGTACTTC. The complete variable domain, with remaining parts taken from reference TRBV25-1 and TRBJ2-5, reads EADIYQTPRYLVIGTGKKITLECSQTMGHDKMYWYQQDPGMELHLIHYSYGVNSTEKGDLSSESTVSRIRTEHFPLTLESARPSHTSQYLCASGRDSTAETQYFGPGTRLLVL.

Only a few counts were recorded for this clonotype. The CDR3: CASSLVRLTDTQYF. In nucleotides, the CDR3 is TGTGCCAGCAGCTTGGTGAGACTCACAGATACGCAGTATTTT. This chain links TRBV5-6 with TRBJ2-3; D uncertain. In germline, CDR1 is SGHDT, CDR2 YYEEEE. CDR3 size: 14 residues. V lost 0 bases and J 2 bases, leaving 7 bases between the germline ends.

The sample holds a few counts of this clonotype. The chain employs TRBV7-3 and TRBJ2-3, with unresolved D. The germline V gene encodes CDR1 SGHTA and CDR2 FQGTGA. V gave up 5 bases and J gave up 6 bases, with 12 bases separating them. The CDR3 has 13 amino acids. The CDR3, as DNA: TGTGCCAGCAGCGCCCGGATAGGGGATACGCAGTATTTT. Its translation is CASSARIGDTQYF.

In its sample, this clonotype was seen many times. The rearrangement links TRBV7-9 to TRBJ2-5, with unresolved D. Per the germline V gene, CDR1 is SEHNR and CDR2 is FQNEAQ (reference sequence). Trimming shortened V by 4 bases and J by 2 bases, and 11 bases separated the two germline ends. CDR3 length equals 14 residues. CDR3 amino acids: CASSYWALQETQYF. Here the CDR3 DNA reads TGTGCCAGCAGCTACTGGGCTTTACAAGAGACCCAGTACTTC.

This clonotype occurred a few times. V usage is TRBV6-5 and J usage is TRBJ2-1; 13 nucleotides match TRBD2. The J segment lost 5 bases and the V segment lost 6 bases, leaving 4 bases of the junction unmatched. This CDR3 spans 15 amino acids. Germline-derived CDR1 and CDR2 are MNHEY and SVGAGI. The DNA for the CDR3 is TGTGCCAGCAGACCCGGGACTAGCGGGGACAATGAGCAGTTCTTC. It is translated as CASRPGTSGDNEQFF.

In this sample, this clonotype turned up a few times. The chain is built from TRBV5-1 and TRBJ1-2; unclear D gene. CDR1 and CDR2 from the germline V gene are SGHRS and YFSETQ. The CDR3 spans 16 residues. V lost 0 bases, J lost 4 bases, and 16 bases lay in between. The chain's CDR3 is CASSLGAGGLLYGYTF. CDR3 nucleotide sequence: TGCGCCAGCAGCTTGGGGGCAGGAGGCCTACTCTATGGCTACACCTTC.

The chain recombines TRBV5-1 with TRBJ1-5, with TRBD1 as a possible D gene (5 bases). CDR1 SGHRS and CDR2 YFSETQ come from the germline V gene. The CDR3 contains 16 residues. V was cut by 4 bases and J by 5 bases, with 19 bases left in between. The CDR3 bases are TGCGCCAGCAGCCCACACCTCGACAGCGGCCATCAGCCCCAGCATTTT. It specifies CASSPHLDSGHQPQHF.

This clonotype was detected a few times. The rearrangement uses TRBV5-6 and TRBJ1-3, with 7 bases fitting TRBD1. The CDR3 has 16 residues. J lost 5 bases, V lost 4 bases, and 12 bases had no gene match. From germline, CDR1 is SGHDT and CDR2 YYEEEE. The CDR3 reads CASSRPYRGGRNTIYF. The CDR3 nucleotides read TGTGCCAGCAGCCGGCCCTACAGGGGAGGTAGAAACACCATATATTTT.

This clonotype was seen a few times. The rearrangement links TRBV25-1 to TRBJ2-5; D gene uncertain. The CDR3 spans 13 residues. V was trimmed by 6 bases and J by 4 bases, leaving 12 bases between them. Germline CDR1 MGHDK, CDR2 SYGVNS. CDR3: CASRARLGETQYF. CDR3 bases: TGTGCCAGCAGGGCCCGACTGGGAGAGACCCAGTACTTC.

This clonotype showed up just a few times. The CDR3, as DNA: TGTGCCAGCAGCTTAGTTCAGGGGGCGCGGGCTGAAGCTTTCTTT. Amino acid sequence: CASSLVQGARAEAFF. The chain joins TRBV7-6 to TRBJ1-1; 8 bases are shared with TRBD1. Germline CDR1 SGHVS, CDR2 FNYEAQ. The V segment lost 1 base and the J segment 6 bases; nucleotides outside the gene matches: 7. The CDR3 covers 15 residues.

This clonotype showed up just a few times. This CDR3 is CASSLAPGSYGYTF. CDR3 nucleotide sequence: TGTGCCAGCAGTTTAGCGCCAGGGTCCTATGGCTACACCTTC. The chain employs TRBV12-3 or TRBV12-4 and TRBJ1-2, with a tentative D call TRBD1 (5 bases). This CDR3 region has 14 residues. Trimming removed 0 bases at V and 4 bases at J, with 9 bases between.

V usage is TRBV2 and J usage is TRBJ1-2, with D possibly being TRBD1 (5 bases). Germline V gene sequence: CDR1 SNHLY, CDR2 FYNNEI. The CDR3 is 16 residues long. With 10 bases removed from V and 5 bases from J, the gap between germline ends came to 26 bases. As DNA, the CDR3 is TGTGCCACCGAGCCTAAGGAAAGGGGCTTTGGGTATGGCTACACCTTC. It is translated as CATEPKERGFGYGYTF.

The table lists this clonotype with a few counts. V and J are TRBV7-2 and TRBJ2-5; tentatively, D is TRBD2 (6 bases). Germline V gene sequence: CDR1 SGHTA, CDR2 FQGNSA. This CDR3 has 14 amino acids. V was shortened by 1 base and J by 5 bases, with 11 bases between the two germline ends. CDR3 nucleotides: TGTGCCAGCAGCTTAGTCGTCGGAGGGGAGACCCAGTACTTC. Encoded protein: CASSLVVGGETQYF. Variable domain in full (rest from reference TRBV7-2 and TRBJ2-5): GAGVSQSPSNKVTEKGKDVELRCDPISGHTALYWYRQSLGQGLEFLIYFQGNSAPDKSGLPSDRFSAERTGGSVSTLTIQRTQQEDSAVYLCASSLVVGGETQYFGPGTRLLVL.

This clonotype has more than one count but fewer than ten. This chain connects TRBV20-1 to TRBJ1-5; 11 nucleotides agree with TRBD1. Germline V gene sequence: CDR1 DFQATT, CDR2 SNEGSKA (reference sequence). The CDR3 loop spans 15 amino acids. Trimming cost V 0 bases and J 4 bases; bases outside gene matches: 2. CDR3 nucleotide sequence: TGCAGTGCTAGAGAAGGACAGGGGGCAAATCAGCCCCAGCATTTT. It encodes CSAREGQGANQPQHF.

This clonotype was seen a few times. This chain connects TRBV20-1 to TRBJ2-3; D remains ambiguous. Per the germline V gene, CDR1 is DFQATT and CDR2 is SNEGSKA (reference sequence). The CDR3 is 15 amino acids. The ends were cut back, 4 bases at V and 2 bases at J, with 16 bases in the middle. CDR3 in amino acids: CSATYRDKNTDTQYF. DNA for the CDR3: TGCAGTGCTACCTATCGAGACAAGAACACAGATACGCAGTATTTT.